The rows below give T cell receptor beta chains drawn from one sample of a study of OX40 agonist ivuxolimab in advanced cancers. TCRdb's copy holds only in-frame clones and misses some; the assay was immunoSEQ multiplex PCR. The repertoire holds around 60,000 clones, with over 75% as singletons. The sequences come from CD4+ or CD8+ T cells sorted from blood, collected in a trial of the OX40 agonist ivuxolimab. These receptors all come from an adult with an advanced solid tumor such as melanoma, head and neck, liver or kidney cancer. The CDR3 runs from the conserved cysteine through the conserved F or W. A D gene is named only where the DNA matches it firmly. Size is stated for part of the rows, as once, few or many counts, or as a class when the clone is expanded.

j_call: TRBJ2-7; clone_size: -; v_call: TRBV5-8; d_call: -; cdr3_aa: CASSLAGATYEQYF; cdr3_nt: TGTGCCAGCAGCTTGGCAGGGGCGACCTACGAGCAGTACTTC
j_call: TRBJ1-5; clone_size: -; v_call: TRBV27; d_call: -; cdr3_aa: CASSLFGGNQPQHF; cdr3_nt: TGTGCCAGCAGTTTATTCGGGGGAAATCAGCCCCAGCATTTT
j_call: TRBJ2-2; clone_size: -; v_call: TRBV4-3; d_call: -; cdr3_aa: CASSQDRTQSMGELFF; cdr3_nt: TGCGCCAGCAGCCAAGATCGGACCCAAAGTATGGGGGAGCTGTTTTTT
j_call: TRBJ2-1; clone_size: -; v_call: TRBV4-3; d_call: TRBD2; cdr3_aa: CASSQLAASYNEQFF; cdr3_nt: TGCGCCAGCAGCCAACTAGCGGCCTCCTACAATGAGCAGTTCTTC
j_call: TRBJ2-1; clone_size: -; v_call: TRBV7-8; d_call: TRBD2; cdr3_aa: CASSLGTSSYNEQFF; cdr3_nt: TGTGCCAGCAGCTTAGGGACTAGCTCTTACAATGAGCAGTTCTTC
j_call: TRBJ1-2; clone_size: -; v_call: TRBV28; d_call: TRBD1; cdr3_aa: CASSWTGGTLNYGYTF; cdr3_nt: TGTGCCAGCAGTTGGACAGGGGGCACCCTTAACTATGGCTACACCTTC
j_call: TRBJ1-3; clone_size: -; v_call: TRBV7-3; d_call: TRBD1; cdr3_aa: CASSRGQGADTIYF; cdr3_nt: TGTGCCAGCAGCCGGGGACAGGGGGCGGACACCATATATTTT
j_call: TRBJ1-1; clone_size: -; v_call: TRBV4-1; d_call: -; cdr3_aa: CASSQVENTEAFF; cdr3_nt: TGCGCCAGCAGCCAAGTAGAGAACACTGAAGCTTTCTTT
j_call: TRBJ2-4; clone_size: -; v_call: TRBV19; d_call: -; cdr3_aa: CASSIVGGKNIQYF; cdr3_nt: TGTGCCAGTAGTATTGTTGGGGGCAAAAACATTCAGTACTTC
j_call: TRBJ2-5; clone_size: -; v_call: TRBV18; d_call: -; cdr3_aa: CASSPPVGGKTQYF; cdr3_nt: TGTGCCAGCTCACCACCGGTAGGGGGTAAGACCCAGTACTTC
j_call: TRBJ2-7; clone_size: -; v_call: TRBV6-4; d_call: TRBD1; cdr3_aa: CASHFAWDREVYEQYF; cdr3_nt: TGTGCCAGCCATTTTGCCTGGGACAGGGAGGTCTACGAGCAGTACTTC
j_call: TRBJ2-7; clone_size: -; v_call: TRBV5-8; d_call: -; cdr3_aa: CASSTATGRRNEQYF; cdr3_nt: TGTGCCAGCAGCACCGCTACAGGGAGACGGAACGAGCAGTACTTC
j_call: TRBJ2-2; clone_size: -; v_call: TRBV18; d_call: -; cdr3_aa: CASSPGGITNTGELFF; cdr3_nt: TGTGCCAGCTCACCAGGCGGGATTACCAACACCGGGGAGCTGTTTTTT
j_call: TRBJ2-1; clone_size: -; v_call: TRBV9; d_call: TRBD2; cdr3_aa: CASTGGSYNEQFF; cdr3_nt: TGTGCCAGCACCGGCGGGAGCTACAATGAGCAGTTCTTC
j_call: TRBJ2-7; clone_size: -; v_call: TRBV28; d_call: TRBD1; cdr3_aa: CASSGPGTEYYEQYF; cdr3_nt: TGTGCCAGCAGTGGCCCCGGGACAGAATACTACGAGCAGTACTTC
j_call: TRBJ1-3; clone_size: -; v_call: TRBV4-1; d_call: -; cdr3_aa: CASSRTRGGGNTIYF; cdr3_nt: TGCGCCAGCAGCCGTACGAGGGGTGGGGGAAACACCATATATTTT
j_call: TRBJ2-3; clone_size: -; v_call: TRBV6-5; d_call: -; cdr3_aa: CASSQGWDTQYF; cdr3_nt: TGTGCCAGCAGCCAGGGCTGGGATACGCAGTATTTT
j_call: TRBJ2-7; clone_size: -; v_call: TRBV15; d_call: TRBD1; cdr3_aa: CATSRNRDRGTYEQYF; cdr3_nt: TGTGCCACCAGCCGCAACCGGGACAGAGGGACCTACGAGCAGTACTTC
j_call: TRBJ2-7; clone_size: -; v_call: TRBV13; d_call: -; cdr3_aa: CASSIDSYEQYF; cdr3_nt: TGTGCCAGCAGCATTGACAGCTACGAGCAGTACTTC
j_call: TRBJ2-3; clone_size: -; v_call: TRBV7-3; d_call: TRBD2; cdr3_aa: CASSLNGAGATDTQYF; cdr3_nt: TGTGCCAGCAGCTTAAATGGGGCGGGAGCGACAGATACGCAGTATTTT
j_call: TRBJ2-1; clone_size: -; v_call: TRBV12-2; d_call: -; cdr3_aa: CASRFSAGLAGCFRVQFF; cdr3_nt: TGTGCAAGTCGCTTCAGCGCTGGACTAGCGGGGTGTTTCAGGGTGCAGTTCTTC
j_call: TRBJ2-3; clone_size: -; v_call: TRBV7-9; d_call: -; cdr3_aa: CASSRGPTGTQYF; cdr3_nt: TGTGCCAGCAGCCGAGGACCCACGGGTACGCAGTATTTT
j_call: TRBJ1-5; clone_size: -; v_call: TRBV9; d_call: -; cdr3_aa: CASSVGPGGNQPQHF; cdr3_nt: TGTGCCAGCAGCGTAGGGCCCGGGGGCAATCAGCCCCAGCATTTT
j_call: TRBJ2-1; clone_size: -; v_call: TRBV28; d_call: TRBD2; cdr3_aa: CASRGLAGPEQFF; cdr3_nt: TGTGCCAGCAGAGGACTAGCGGGACCTGAGCAGTTCTTC
j_call: TRBJ1-5; clone_size: -; v_call: TRBV27; d_call: TRBD1; cdr3_aa: CASSPDRGGQPQHF; cdr3_nt: TGTGCCAGCAGTCCAGACAGGGGAGGGCAGCCCCAGCATTTT
j_call: TRBJ2-1; clone_size: -; v_call: TRBV2; d_call: TRBD2; cdr3_aa: CASTTGTSGFISYNEQFF; cdr3_nt: TGTGCCAGCACCACGGGGACTAGCGGGTTTATTTCCTACAATGAGCAGTTCTTC
j_call: TRBJ2-3; clone_size: -; v_call: TRBV7-8; d_call: -; cdr3_aa: CASSLVGTLTGSLTDTQYF; cdr3_nt: TGTGCCAGCAGCTTAGTAGGGACCTTGACCGGGAGCCTCACAGATACGCAGTATTTT
j_call: TRBJ2-1; clone_size: -; v_call: TRBV13; d_call: -; cdr3_aa: CASMGGVAPLGYNEQFF; cdr3_nt: TGTGCCAGCATGGGGGGAGTAGCGCCCCTTGGGTACAATGAGCAGTTCTTC
j_call: TRBJ2-1; clone_size: -; v_call: TRBV19; d_call: TRBD2; cdr3_aa: CASRTRTSGRGGPNNEQFF; cdr3_nt: TGTGCCAGTAGAACTAGGACTAGCGGGAGGGGAGGCCCTAACAATGAGCAGTTCTTC
j_call: TRBJ2-1; clone_size: -; v_call: TRBV6-4; d_call: -; cdr3_aa: CASSDGESSYNEQFF; cdr3_nt: TGTGCCAGCAGTGACGGAGAGAGCTCCTACAATGAGCAGTTCTTC
j_call: TRBJ2-7; clone_size: -; v_call: TRBV19; d_call: -; cdr3_aa: CASALDSLYEQYF; cdr3_nt: TGTGCCAGTGCACTGGATTCCCTCTACGAGCAGTACTTC
j_call: TRBJ2-7; clone_size: -; v_call: TRBV7-2; d_call: -; cdr3_aa: CASSLEGTYYEQYF; cdr3_nt: TGTGCCAGCAGCTTAGAAGGGACTTACTACGAGCAGTACTTC
j_call: TRBJ1-1; clone_size: -; v_call: TRBV28; d_call: -; cdr3_aa: CASSLFFGEAYEAFF; cdr3_nt: -
j_call: TRBJ2-3; clone_size: -; v_call: TRBV6-5; d_call: -; cdr3_aa: CASSYGQTTTDTQYF; cdr3_nt: TGTGCCAGCAGTTACGGGCAGACGACCACAGATACGCAGTATTTT
j_call: TRBJ1-3; clone_size: -; v_call: TRBV5-1; d_call: -; cdr3_aa: CASSLEGTLGNTIYF; cdr3_nt: TGCGCCAGCAGCTTGGAGGGGACCCTGGGAAACACCATATATTTT
j_call: TRBJ2-3; clone_size: once; v_call: TRBV5-1; d_call: -; cdr3_aa: CASSLAPDTQYF; cdr3_nt: TGCGCCAGCAGCTTGGCCCCAGATACGCAGTATTTT
j_call: TRBJ2-2; clone_size: -; v_call: TRBV30; d_call: -; cdr3_aa: CAWSGGTGELFF; cdr3_nt: TGTGCCTGGAGTGGAGGCACCGGGGAGCTGTTTTTT
j_call: TRBJ2-6; clone_size: -; v_call: TRBV27; d_call: -; cdr3_aa: CASGANVLTF; cdr3_nt: TGTGCCTCTGGGGCCAACGTCCTGACTTTC
j_call: TRBJ2-7; clone_size: -; v_call: TRBV11-3; d_call: TRBD2; cdr3_aa: CASSLVPASGELYEQYF; cdr3_nt: TGTGCCAGCAGCTTAGTGCCTGCTAGCGGGGAACTCTACGAGCAGTACTTC
j_call: TRBJ2-7; clone_size: -; v_call: TRBV18; d_call: TRBD1; cdr3_aa: CASSPPPGTGGDEQYF; cdr3_nt: TGTGCCAGCTCACCGCCCCCCGGGACAGGGGGCGACGAGCAGTACTTC
j_call: TRBJ2-1; clone_size: -; v_call: TRBV15; d_call: TRBD2; cdr3_aa: CATHSGSGILDEQFF; cdr3_nt: TGTGCCACCCATAGCGGGAGCGGGATCTTAGATGAGCAGTTCTTC
j_call: TRBJ1-2; clone_size: -; v_call: TRBV28; d_call: -; cdr3_aa: CASSLPTTSLGYTF; cdr3_nt: TGTGCCAGCAGTTTACCTACTACCTCCCTAGGCTACACCTTC
j_call: TRBJ2-2; clone_size: -; v_call: TRBV14; d_call: TRBD2; cdr3_aa: CASSQGLAGANTGELFF; cdr3_nt: TGTGCCAGCAGCCAGGGACTAGCGGGAGCAAACACCGGGGAGCTGTTTTTT
j_call: TRBJ2-5; clone_size: -; v_call: TRBV7-9; d_call: -; cdr3_aa: CASSPRGGGKVEETQYF; cdr3_nt: TGTGCCAGCAGCCCTCGAGGAGGGGGGAAAGTCGAAGAGACCCAGTACTTC
j_call: TRBJ2-3; clone_size: -; v_call: TRBV9; d_call: -; cdr3_aa: CASSVLGSTDTQYF; cdr3_nt: TGTGCCAGCAGCGTCCTCGGGAGCACAGATACGCAGTATTTT
j_call: TRBJ1-2; clone_size: -; v_call: TRBV2; d_call: TRBD1; cdr3_aa: CASMPTGGAGGYTF; cdr3_nt: TGTGCCAGCATGCCCACAGGGGGCGCAGGTGGCTACACCTTC
j_call: TRBJ2-4; clone_size: -; v_call: TRBV11-2; d_call: TRBD2; cdr3_aa: CASSLGLAGVAKNIQYF; cdr3_nt: TGTGCCAGCAGCTTAGGACTAGCGGGAGTAGCCAAAAACATTCAGTACTTC
j_call: TRBJ1-4; clone_size: medium-sized; v_call: TRBV2; d_call: -; cdr3_aa: CASSHELATNEKLFF; cdr3_nt: TGTGCCAGCAGTCACGAGTTGGCAACTAATGAAAAACTGTTTTTT
j_call: TRBJ2-7; clone_size: -; v_call: TRBV9; d_call: -; cdr3_aa: CASSPQSSYEQYF; cdr3_nt: TGTGCCAGCAGCCCCCAAAGTTCCTACGAGCAGTACTTC
j_call: TRBJ2-7; clone_size: once; v_call: TRBV7-9; d_call: -; cdr3_aa: CASSLDGRRYEQYF; cdr3_nt: TGTGCCAGCAGCTTAGACGGGAGACGATACGAGCAGTACTTC
j_call: TRBJ2-1; clone_size: -; v_call: TRBV10-1; d_call: TRBD2; cdr3_aa: CASSATSGTGNEQFF; cdr3_nt: TGCGCCAGCAGCGCGACTAGCGGGACAGGTAATGAGCAGTTCTTC
j_call: TRBJ2-7; clone_size: -; v_call: TRBV9; d_call: -; cdr3_aa: CASSPRQEGSYEQYF; cdr3_nt: TGTGCCAGCAGCCCGCGACAGGAGGGTTCCTACGAGCAGTACTTC
j_call: TRBJ1-5; clone_size: -; v_call: TRBV6-5; d_call: -; cdr3_aa: CANSPQTGGNQPQHF; cdr3_nt: TGTGCCAACAGTCCACAGACAGGTGGAAATCAGCCCCAGCATTTT
j_call: TRBJ1-4; clone_size: -; v_call: TRBV28; d_call: -; cdr3_aa: CASSVFMANEKLFF; cdr3_nt: TGTGCCAGCTCCGTTTTTATGGCTAATGAAAAACTGTTTTTT